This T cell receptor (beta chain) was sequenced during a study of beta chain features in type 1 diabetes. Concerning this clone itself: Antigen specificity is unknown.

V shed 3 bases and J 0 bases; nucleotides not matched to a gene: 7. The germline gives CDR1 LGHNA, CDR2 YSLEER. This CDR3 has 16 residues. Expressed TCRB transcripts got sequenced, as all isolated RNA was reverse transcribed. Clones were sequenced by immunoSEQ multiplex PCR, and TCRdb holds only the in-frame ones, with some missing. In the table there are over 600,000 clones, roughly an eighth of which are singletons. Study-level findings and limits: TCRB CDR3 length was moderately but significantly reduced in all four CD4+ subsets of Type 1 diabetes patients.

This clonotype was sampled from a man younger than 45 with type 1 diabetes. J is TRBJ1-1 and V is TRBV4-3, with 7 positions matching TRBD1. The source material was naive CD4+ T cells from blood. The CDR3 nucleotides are TGCGCCAGCAGCCAGAGTGGGACAGAGATGAACACTGAAGCTTTCTTT. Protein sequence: CASSQSGTEMNTEAFF.